Included here is one T cell receptor (beta chain) sequence, with context. Deletions cut 1 base from V and 5 bases from J, with 8 bases between. Germline-derived CDR1 and CDR2 are KGHSH and LQKENI. CDR3 length: 13 amino acids. Produced via immunoSEQ multiplex PCR; TCRdb's table is partial and in-frame only. The sample contains 70,000 or so clones, around 87% of which appear only once. This specimen belongs to a study of OX40 agonist ivuxolimab in advanced cancers. Overall study context: Patients treated during dose escalation were battling hepatocellular carcinoma, melanoma, renal cell or head and neck cancer.

This specimen consisted of CD4+ or CD8+ T cells sorted from blood, obtained in a trial of the OX40 agonist ivuxolimab. The genes are TRBV18 and TRBJ2-5, with a weak D call TRBD2 (6 bases). The TCR sequence derives from an adult with an advanced solid tumor such as melanoma, head and neck, liver or kidney cancer. The CDR3 loop is CASSPLAGETQYF. Written as DNA, the CDR3 is TGTGCCAGCTCACCACTGGCGGGGGAGACCCAGTACTTC.